These 22 T cell receptor beta chains share one sample of origin, sequenced in a study of T cell responses to AZD1222 COVID-19 vaccine. The method was immunoSEQ multiplex PCR; TCRdb's version includes in-frame clones alone and lacks a portion of them. Seen here are some 130,000 clones, roughly nine tenths observed once, and the top ten hold about 3%. Here the sequenced sample was peripheral blood, taken on day 0 of AZD1222 vaccination. The receptors originated from an adult in good health.

The rearrangement joins TRBV6-5 to TRBJ1-2, with TRBD1 matching over 8 bases. J was trimmed by 4 bases and V by 5 bases; bases with no gene match: 6. The CDR3 contains 14 residues. The V gene's germline CDR1 is MNHEY and CDR2 SVGAGI. CDR3 residues: CASSRQGSPYGYTF. The CDR3 DNA reads as TGTGCCAGCAGTCGACAGGGGTCTCCCTATGGCTACACCTTC.

This clone is a singleton in its sample. This rearrangement joins TRBV21-1 to TRBJ2-7; TRBD2, as called in the table, went unchecked against the DNA. TRBV21-1 is listed as a pseudogene. This CDR3 region has 14 residues. CDR3 region: CASSRTCSSYEQYF. The CDR3 DNA is TGTGCCAGCAGCCGTACCTGTAGCTCCTACGAGCAGTACTTC.

This clone was picked up one time. This chain joins TRBV7-9 and TRBJ1-2, with D possibly being TRBD1 (6 bases). Germline values: CDR1 SEHNR, CDR2 FQNEAQ (reference sequence). CDR3 length: 12 amino acids. The V and J ends lost 4 bases and 8 bases respectively, with 11 bases between them. Here the CDR3 reads CASSSQGWGYTF. CDR3 nucleotides: TGTGCCAGCAGCTCGCAGGGGTGGGGCTACACCTTC.

The chain employs TRBV7-9 and TRBJ1-6; 8 bases agree with TRBD1. There are 17 residues in the CDR3. CDR1 and CDR2 (germline): SEHNR, FQNEAQ (reference sequence). V gave up 5 bases and J gave up 3 bases; unmatched junction bases: 9. This chain's CDR3 is CASSGRTGQDYNSPLHF. CDR3 sequence (DNA): TGTGCCAGCAGCGGGAGGACAGGGCAAGACTATAATTCACCCCTCCACTTT.

The J gene is TRBJ2-1, the V gene TRBV27, with D hard to call. The germline V gene encodes CDR1 MNHEY and CDR2 SMNVEV (reference sequence). This CDR3 spans 18 amino acids. V lost 5 bases and J 5 bases, leaving 25 bases between the germline ends. The CDR3 bases are TGTGCCAGCAGTACCCGAATATTGGCGGAAGTTAACGACAATGAGCAGTTCTTC. This sequence encodes CASSTRILAEVNDNEQFF.

The V and J genes are TRBV27 and TRBJ1-5; D is unclear. This CDR3 region has 15 residues. With 0 bases removed from V and 0 bases from J, the gap between germline ends came to 6 bases. Germline loops: CDR1 MNHEY, CDR2 SMNVEV (reference sequence). The CDR3 loop is CASSLSGFSNQPQHF. As DNA, the CDR3 is TGTGCCAGCAGTTTATCTGGGTTTAGCAATCAGCCCCAGCATTTT.

V gene TRBV7-2 combines with J gene TRBJ1-2, with 7 bases that match TRBD1. With V trimmed by 5 bases and J by 2 bases, 5 bases remained unmatched. The CDR3 contains 14 residues. Germline V gives CDR1 SGHTA, CDR2 FQGNSA. The CDR3 here is CASSLGQANYGYTF. The DNA of the CDR3 is TGTGCCAGCAGCCTAGGACAGGCGAACTATGGCTACACCTTC.

V gene TRBV11-3 combines with J gene TRBJ2-2, with 9 bases matching TRBD1. CDR1 SGHNT and CDR2 YENEEA come from the germline V gene. The junction had 5 bases not matched to a gene; V was cut back by 5 bases and J by 4 bases. The CDR3 is 15 residues long. The CDR3 DNA reads TGTGCCAGCAGCAAGACAGGGGGGATCACCGGGGAGCTGTTTTTT. Translating gives CASSKTGGITGELFF.

The chain links TRBV11-2 to TRBJ1-2, with unresolved D. The V end lost 0 bases, the J end lost 4 bases, and 12 bases lay between the germline ends. This CDR3 has 15 residues. Germline V gene lookup returns CDR1 SGHAT and CDR2 FQNNGV. CDR3 nucleotide sequence: TGTGCCAGCAGCTTAGAGGATTTGGGCTTCTATGGCTACACCTTC. This sequence encodes CASSLEDLGFYGYTF.

V usage is TRBV2 and J usage is TRBJ2-7; TRBD1 agrees at 9 bases. Germline CDR1 SNHLY, CDR2 FYNNEI. The CDR3 extends over 15 amino acids. Losses at the gene ends were 1 base for V and 4 bases for J; bases not matched to a gene: 5. CDR3 DNA sequence: TGTGCCAGCAGTGAAGTGGGACAGGGCCCGTACGAGCAGTACTTC. Its protein is CASSEVGQGPYEQYF. The full variable domain, its missing parts supplied by reference TRBV2 and TRBJ2-7, is EPEVTQTPSHQVTQMGQEVILRCVPISNHLYFYWYRQILGQKVEFLVSFYNNEISEKSEIFDDQFSVERPDGSNFTLKIRSTKLEDSAMYFCASSEVGQGPYEQYFGPGTRLTVT.

The chain couples TRBV7-8 to TRBJ2-3; 9 bases match TRBD2. V lost 4 bases and J lost 6; bases outside the gene matches: 17. The CDR3 has 18 amino acids. Germline CDR1 is SGHVS and CDR2 is FQNEAQ. CDR3 bases: TGTGCCAGCAGCTCCTCACCCCCCAGACTAGCGGTCCCGGATACGCAGTATTTT. Its translation is CASSSSPPRLAVPDTQYF.

The rearrangement uses TRBV6-6 and TRBJ2-7; 11 nucleotides match TRBD2. From germline, CDR1 is MNHNY and CDR2 SVGAGI (reference sequence). The CDR3 contains 16 residues. J was trimmed by 5 bases and V by 4 bases; bases with no gene match: 10. CDR3 amino acids: CASSSPPSGRFDEQYF. The CDR3 coding sequence is TGTGCCAGCAGTTCTCCCCCTAGCGGGAGGTTCGACGAGCAGTACTTC.

V is TRBV7-7 and J is TRBJ2-3; TRBD2 aligns across 9 bases. Trimming removed 1 base from V and 2 bases from J; junction bases left unmatched: 13. Germline V gene data show CDR1 as SSHAT and CDR2 as FNYEAQ (reference sequence). CDR3 length: 19 amino acids. CDR3 sequence reads: CASSLGGGSTSGVTDTQYF. DNA of the CDR3: TGTGCCAGCAGCTTAGGGGGGGGGTCGACTAGCGGAGTCACAGATACGCAGTATTTT.

This chain links TRBV19 with TRBJ2-1, with 10 bases identical to TRBD2. Germline V CDR1 and CDR2: LNHDA, SQIVND (reference sequence). This CDR3 spans 16 amino acids. The J segment lost 0 bases and the V segment lost 5 bases, leaving 4 bases of the junction unmatched. The CDR3 nucleotides read TGTGCCAGTAGTTGGGCTAGCGGGAGCTCCTACAATGAGCAGTTCTTC. The encoded protein is CASSWASGSSYNEQFF.

This clone has only a few counts. The rearrangement links TRBV28 to TRBJ2-7; 8 nucleotides line up with TRBD1. This CDR3 is 17 amino acids long. J lost 4 bases, V lost 8 bases, and 19 bases had no gene match. The V gene's germline CDR1 is MDHEN and CDR2 SYDVKM. As DNA, the CDR3 is TGTGCCAGCCACTCACCCCCTTCCGGGACAGGAGCGTACGAGCAGTACTTC. Translation: CASHSPPSGTGAYEQYF.

The rearrangement joins TRBV2 to TRBJ1-1; D not certain. Trimming shortened V by 10 bases and J by 5 bases, and 20 bases separated the two germline ends. CDR1 is SNHLY, CDR2 FYNNEI, per germline. This CDR3 is 14 amino acids long. This CDR3 is CANIPDREKTEAFF. Written as DNA, the CDR3 is TGTGCCAACATCCCGGACCGGGAGAAGACTGAAGCTTTCTTT.

The V and J genes are TRBV2 and TRBJ2-6; TRBD1 agrees at 7 bases. CDR1 is SNHLY, CDR2 FYNNEI, per germline. V lost 2 bases and J lost 4; bases outside the gene matches: 2. The CDR3 has 15 residues. The CDR3 here is CASSETGAGANVLTF. The CDR3 coding sequence is TGTGCCAGCAGTGAAACAGGGGCGGGGGCCAACGTCCTGACTTTC. The full variable domain, its missing parts supplied by reference TRBV2 and TRBJ2-6, is EPEVTQTPSHQVTQMGQEVILRCVPISNHLYFYWYRQILGQKVEFLVSFYNNEISEKSEIFDDQFSVERPDGSNFTLKIRSTKLEDSAMYFCASSETGAGANVLTFGAGSRLTVL.

V gene TRBV18 combines with J gene TRBJ1-4, with D hard to call. Between the trimmed V and J ends, which lost 3 bases and 2 bases, there was a span of 7 bases. Germline-derived CDR1 and CDR2 are KGHSH and LQKENI. The length of the CDR3 is 14 residues. The CDR3: CASSPSATNEKLFF. CDR3 in DNA: TGTGCCAGCTCACCGTCGGCGACTAATGAAAAACTGTTTTTT.

The rearrangement joins TRBV2 to TRBJ1-6; D possibly corresponds to TRBD1 (6 bases). The CDR3 length is 16 residues. Germline assignment: CDR1 SNHLY and CDR2 FYNNEI. Trimming pared 5 bases from V and 6 bases from J, leaving 17 bases between. Here the CDR3 reads CASSKADSTFNSPLHF. CDR3 DNA: TGTGCCAGCAGTAAGGCGGACAGCACCTTTAATTCACCCCTCCACTTT.

This chain connects TRBV6-5 to TRBJ1-6; D might be TRBD1 (5 bases). Germline V gene sequence: CDR1 MNHEY, CDR2 SVGAGI. The CDR3 loop spans 15 amino acids. V lost 6 bases and J lost 6, with 15 bases in between. The CDR3 bases are TGTGCCAGCAGGCCCGGGGGAGGACTTAATTCACCCCTCCACTTT. This translates into CASRPGGGLNSPLHF.

This rearrangement joins TRBV7-3 to TRBJ2-7, with 8 bases fitting TRBD2. Germline lookup yields CDR1 SGHTA and CDR2 FQGTGA. Unmatched junction bases numbered 6, after V lost 0 bases and J lost 5 bases. The CDR3 has 15 amino acids. The CDR3: CASSLTSGSSNEQYF. The CDR3, as DNA: TGTGCCAGCAGCTTAACCAGCGGGAGCTCGAACGAGCAGTACTTC. Together with reference TRBV7-3 and TRBJ2-7, the CDR3 gives the full variable domain: GAGVSQTPSNKVTEKGKYVELRCDPISGHTALYWYRQSLGQGPEFLIYFQGTGAADDSGLPNDRFFAVRPEGSVSTLKIQRTERGDSAVYLCASSLTSGSSNEQYFGPGTRLTVT.

The J gene is TRBJ1-5, the V gene TRBV27; the D is unclear. The ends were cut back, 0 bases at V and 11 bases at J, with 11 bases in the middle. The CDR3 totals 13 residues. From germline, CDR1 is MNHEY and CDR2 SMNVEV (reference sequence). CDR3 coding DNA: TGTGCCAGCAGTTTATCGGGAACCTCAGCCCAGCATTTT. It specifies CASSLSGTSAQHF.